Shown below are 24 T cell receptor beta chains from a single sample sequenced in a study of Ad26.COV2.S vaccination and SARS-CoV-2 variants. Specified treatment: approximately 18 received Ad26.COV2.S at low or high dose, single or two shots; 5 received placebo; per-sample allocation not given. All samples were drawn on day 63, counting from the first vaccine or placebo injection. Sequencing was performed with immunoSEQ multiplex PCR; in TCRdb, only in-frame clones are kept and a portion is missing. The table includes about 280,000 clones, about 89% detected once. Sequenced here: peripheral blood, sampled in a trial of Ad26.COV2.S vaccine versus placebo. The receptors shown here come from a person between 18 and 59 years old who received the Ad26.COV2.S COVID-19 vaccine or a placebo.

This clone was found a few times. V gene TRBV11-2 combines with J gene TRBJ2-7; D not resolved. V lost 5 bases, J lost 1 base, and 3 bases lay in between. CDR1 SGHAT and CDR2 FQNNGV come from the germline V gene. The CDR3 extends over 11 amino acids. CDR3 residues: CASSQSYEQYF. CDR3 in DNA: TGTGCCAGCAGCCAATCCTACGAGCAGTACTTC.

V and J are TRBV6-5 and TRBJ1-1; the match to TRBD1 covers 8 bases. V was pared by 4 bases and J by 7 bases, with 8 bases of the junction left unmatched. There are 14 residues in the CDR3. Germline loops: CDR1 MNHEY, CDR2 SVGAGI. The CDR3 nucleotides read TGTGCCAGCAGTTCCGGACAGGGTAGAGTTGAAGCTTTCTTT. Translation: CASSSGQGRVEAFF.

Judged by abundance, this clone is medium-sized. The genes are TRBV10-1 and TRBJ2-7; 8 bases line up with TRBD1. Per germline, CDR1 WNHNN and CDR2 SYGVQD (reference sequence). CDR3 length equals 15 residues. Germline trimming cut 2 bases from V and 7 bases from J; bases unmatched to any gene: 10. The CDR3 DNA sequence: TGCGCCAGCAGTGAGATCGGACAGGGAAGTGGAGAGCAGTACTTC. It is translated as CASSEIGQGSGEQYF.

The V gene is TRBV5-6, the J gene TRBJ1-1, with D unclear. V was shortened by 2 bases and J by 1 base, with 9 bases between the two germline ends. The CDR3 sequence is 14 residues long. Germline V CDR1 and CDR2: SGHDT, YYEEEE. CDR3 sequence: CASSLRHPNTEAFF. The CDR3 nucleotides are TGTGCCAGCAGCTTAAGACACCCGAACACTGAAGCTTTCTTT.

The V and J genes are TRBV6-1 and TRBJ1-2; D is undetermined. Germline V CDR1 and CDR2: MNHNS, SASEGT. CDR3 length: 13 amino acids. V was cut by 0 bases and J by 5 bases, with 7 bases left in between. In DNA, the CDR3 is TGTGCCAGCAGTGAAGCGGCGGAATATGGCTACACCTTC. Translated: CASSEAAEYGYTF.

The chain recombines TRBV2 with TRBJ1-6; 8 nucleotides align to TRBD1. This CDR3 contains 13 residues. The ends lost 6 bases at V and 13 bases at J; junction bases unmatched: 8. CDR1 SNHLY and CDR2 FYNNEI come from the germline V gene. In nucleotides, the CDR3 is TGTGCCAGCAGACAGGGGGGTGGAGGTCCCCTCCACTTT. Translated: CASRQGGGGPLHF.

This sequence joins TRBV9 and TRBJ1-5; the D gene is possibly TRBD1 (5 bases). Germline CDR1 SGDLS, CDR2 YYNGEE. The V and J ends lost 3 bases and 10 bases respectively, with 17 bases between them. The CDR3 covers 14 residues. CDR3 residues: CASSEEGSVFPQHF. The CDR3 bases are TGTGCCAGCAGCGAGGAGGGGAGTGTATTTCCCCAGCATTTT.

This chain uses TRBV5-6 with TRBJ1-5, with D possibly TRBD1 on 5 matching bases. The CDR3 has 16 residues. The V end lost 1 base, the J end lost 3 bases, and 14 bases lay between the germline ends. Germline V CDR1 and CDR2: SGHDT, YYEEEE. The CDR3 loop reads CASSLQMGQINQPQHF. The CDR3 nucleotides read TGTGCCAGCAGCTTGCAAATGGGGCAAATCAATCAGCCCCAGCATTTT.

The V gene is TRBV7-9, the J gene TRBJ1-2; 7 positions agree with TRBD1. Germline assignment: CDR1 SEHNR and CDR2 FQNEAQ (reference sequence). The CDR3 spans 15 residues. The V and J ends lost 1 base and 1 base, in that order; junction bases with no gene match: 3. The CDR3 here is CASSLVGQSNYGYTF. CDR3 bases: TGTGCCAGCAGCTTAGTGGGACAGAGTAACTATGGCTACACCTTC.

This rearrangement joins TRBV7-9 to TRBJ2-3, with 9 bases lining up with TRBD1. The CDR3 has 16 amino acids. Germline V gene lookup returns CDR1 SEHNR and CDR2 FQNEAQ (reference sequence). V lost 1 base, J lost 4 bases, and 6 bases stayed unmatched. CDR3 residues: CASSLGTGGAADTQYF. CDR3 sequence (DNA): TGTGCCAGCAGCTTAGGCACAGGGGGCGCAGCAGATACGCAGTATTTT.

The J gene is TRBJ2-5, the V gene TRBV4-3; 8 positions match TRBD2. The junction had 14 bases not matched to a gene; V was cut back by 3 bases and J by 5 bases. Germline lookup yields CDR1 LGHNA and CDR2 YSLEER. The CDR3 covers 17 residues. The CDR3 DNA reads TGCGCCAGCAGCCAGAATTACCGGGGGGGAGGCTGGGAGACCCAGTACTTC. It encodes CASSQNYRGGGWETQYF.

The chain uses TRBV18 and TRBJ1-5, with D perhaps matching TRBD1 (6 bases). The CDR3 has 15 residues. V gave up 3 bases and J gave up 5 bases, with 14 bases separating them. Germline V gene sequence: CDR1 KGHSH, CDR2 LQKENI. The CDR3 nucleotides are TGTGCCAGCTCACCCTTTCGGGAGGGGGATCAGCCCCAGCATTTT. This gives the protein CASSPFREGDQPQHF.

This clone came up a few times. This chain's CDR3 is CASSLSLGGSNQPQHF. The CDR3, as DNA: TGTGCCAGCAGCTTAAGTTTGGGGGGTAGCAATCAGCCCCAGCATTTT. This chain links TRBV7-9 with TRBJ1-5; D is possibly TRBD1 (5 bases). Looked up from germline, CDR1 is SEHNR and CDR2 is FQNEAQ (reference sequence). The CDR3 runs 16 residues. Trimming took off 2 bases at V and 0 bases at J, with 11 bases between the two ends.

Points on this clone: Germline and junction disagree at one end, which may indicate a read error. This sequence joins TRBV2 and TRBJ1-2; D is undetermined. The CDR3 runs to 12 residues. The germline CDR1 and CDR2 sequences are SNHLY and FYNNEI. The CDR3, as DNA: TGTGCCAGGAGTGATGAGGCCTATGGCTACACCTTC. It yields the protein CARSDEAYGYTF.

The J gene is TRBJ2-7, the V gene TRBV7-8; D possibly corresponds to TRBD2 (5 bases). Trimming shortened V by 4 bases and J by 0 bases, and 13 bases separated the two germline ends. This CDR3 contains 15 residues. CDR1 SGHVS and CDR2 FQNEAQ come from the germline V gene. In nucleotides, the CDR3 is TGTGCCAGCAGCTCCAAGACCGGGGACTCCTACGAGCAGTACTTC. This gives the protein CASSSKTGDSYEQYF.

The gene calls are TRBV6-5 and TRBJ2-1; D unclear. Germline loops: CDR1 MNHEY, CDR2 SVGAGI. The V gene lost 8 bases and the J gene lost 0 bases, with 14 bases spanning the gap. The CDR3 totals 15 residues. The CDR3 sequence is CASVQALSSYNEQFF. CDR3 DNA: TGTGCCAGCGTCCAGGCCCTTAGCTCCTACAATGAGCAGTTCTTC.

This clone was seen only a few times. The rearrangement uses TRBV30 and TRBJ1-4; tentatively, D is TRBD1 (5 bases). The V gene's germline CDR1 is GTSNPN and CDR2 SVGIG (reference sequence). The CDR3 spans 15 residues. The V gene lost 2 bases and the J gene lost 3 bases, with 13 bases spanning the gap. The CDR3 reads CAWSPYMGANEKLFF. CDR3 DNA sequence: TGTGCCTGGAGTCCCTACATGGGGGCTAATGAAAAACTGTTTTTT.

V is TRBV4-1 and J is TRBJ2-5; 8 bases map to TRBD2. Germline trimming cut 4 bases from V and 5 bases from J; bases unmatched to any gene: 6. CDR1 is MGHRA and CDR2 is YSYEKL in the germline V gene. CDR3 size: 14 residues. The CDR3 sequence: CASSPPAGGETQYF. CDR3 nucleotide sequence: TGCGCCAGCAGCCCCCCGGCGGGGGGTGAGACCCAGTACTTC.

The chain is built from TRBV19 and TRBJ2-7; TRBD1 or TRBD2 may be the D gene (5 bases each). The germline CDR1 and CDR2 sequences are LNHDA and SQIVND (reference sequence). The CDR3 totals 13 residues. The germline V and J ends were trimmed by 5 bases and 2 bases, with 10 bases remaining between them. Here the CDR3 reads CASSRDPAYEQYF. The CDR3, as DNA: TGTGCCAGTAGTCGGGACCCCGCCTACGAGCAGTACTTC.

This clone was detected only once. The CDR3: CASSIAGRGADTQYF. The CDR3 bases are TGTGCCAGTAGTATAGCCGGCAGGGGGGCAGATACGCAGTATTTT. This rearrangement joins TRBV19 to TRBJ2-3, with D tentatively TRBD1 (7 bases). The ends were cut back, 1 base at V and 4 bases at J, with 12 bases in the middle. The CDR3 sequence is 15 residues long. In germline, CDR1 is LNHDA, CDR2 SQIVND (reference sequence).

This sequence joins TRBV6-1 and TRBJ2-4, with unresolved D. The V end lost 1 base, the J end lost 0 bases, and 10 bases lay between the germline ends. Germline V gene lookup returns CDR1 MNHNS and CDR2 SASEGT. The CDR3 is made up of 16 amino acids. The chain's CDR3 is CASSEGGQLAKNIQYF. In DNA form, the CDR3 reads TGTGCCAGCAGTGAAGGCGGCCAACTAGCCAAAAACATTCAGTACTTC.

CDR3 sequence (DNA): TGTGCCAGCAGTTTGACAGCCGGGACACCTCATGGCTACACCTTC. Its translation is CASSLTAGTPHGYTF. This chain links TRBV27 with TRBJ1-2; D is perhaps TRBD1 (6 bases). The CDR3 spans 15 residues. Germline V gene sequence: CDR1 MNHEY, CDR2 SMNVEV (reference sequence). V was shortened by 3 bases and J by 6 bases, with 17 bases between the two germline ends.

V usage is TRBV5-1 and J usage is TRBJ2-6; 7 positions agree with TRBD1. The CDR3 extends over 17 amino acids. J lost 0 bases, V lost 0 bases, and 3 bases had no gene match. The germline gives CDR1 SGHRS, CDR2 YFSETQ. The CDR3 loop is CASSLDRGSSGANVLTF. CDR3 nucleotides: TGCGCCAGCAGCTTGGACAGGGGAAGCTCTGGGGCCAACGTCCTGACTTTC.

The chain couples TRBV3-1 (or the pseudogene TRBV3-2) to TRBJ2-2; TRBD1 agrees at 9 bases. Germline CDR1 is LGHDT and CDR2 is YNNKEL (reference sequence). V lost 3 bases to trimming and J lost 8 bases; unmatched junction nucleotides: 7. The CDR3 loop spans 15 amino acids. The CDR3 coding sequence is TGTGCCAGCAGCCATACGGACAGGGGTCCGGGGGAGCTGTTTTTT. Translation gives CASSHTDRGPGELFF.